This T cell receptor (beta chain) was sequenced in a study of T cell responses to AZD1222 COVID-19 vaccine. The CDR3 extends over 13 amino acids. Between the trimmed V and J ends, which lost 3 bases and 6 bases, there was a span of 11 bases. CDR1 and CDR2 from the germline V gene are LGHDT and YNNKEL (reference sequence). TCRdb's table, derived via immunoSEQ multiplex PCR, lists solely in-frame clones and lacks some. The table records 150,000 to 200,000 clones, around 86% of them present only once. Overall study findings and caveats: Among those given AZD1222, only 5 to 7 were seropositive at baseline. Most donors were white British and more were female, and clonal diversity was possibly underestimated.

Comments on this clone: The antigen remains unidentified.

The starting material was peripheral blood, obtained on day 0 of MenACWY control vaccination. The source of this sequence is an adult in good health. The chain combines TRBV3-1 (or the pseudogene TRBV3-2) with TRBJ1-2, with no clear D. This CDR3 reads CASSHGGVNGYTF. CDR3 nucleotide sequence: TGTGCCAGCAGCCACGGAGGAGTTAATGGCTACACCTTC.